Detailed here is one T cell receptor beta chain. Researchers ran the PCR with 60 Vbeta and 13 Jbeta primers. TCRdb keeps only in-frame clones here, not all; method: immunoSEQ multiplex PCR. The table records tens of thousands of clones, roughly two thirds of them present only once. These data are taken from a study of cytomegalovirus exposure and HLA in healthy donors. The CDR3 spans 16 residues. Trimming cost V 5 bases and J 3 bases, with 19 bases left between them. Germline V gene sequence: CDR1 SGHVS, CDR2 FQNEAQ. The sequencing sample was made of PBMCs. The chain is built from TRBV7-8 and TRBJ1-2; D may be TRBD1 (6 bases). This TCR came from a woman in her fifties or sixties in good health and CMV-seropositive. The CDR3 sequence is CASSLAWRTADYGYTF. For the CDR3, the DNA is TGTGCCAGCAGCCTGGCCTGGAGGACAGCAGACTATGGCTACACCTTC.